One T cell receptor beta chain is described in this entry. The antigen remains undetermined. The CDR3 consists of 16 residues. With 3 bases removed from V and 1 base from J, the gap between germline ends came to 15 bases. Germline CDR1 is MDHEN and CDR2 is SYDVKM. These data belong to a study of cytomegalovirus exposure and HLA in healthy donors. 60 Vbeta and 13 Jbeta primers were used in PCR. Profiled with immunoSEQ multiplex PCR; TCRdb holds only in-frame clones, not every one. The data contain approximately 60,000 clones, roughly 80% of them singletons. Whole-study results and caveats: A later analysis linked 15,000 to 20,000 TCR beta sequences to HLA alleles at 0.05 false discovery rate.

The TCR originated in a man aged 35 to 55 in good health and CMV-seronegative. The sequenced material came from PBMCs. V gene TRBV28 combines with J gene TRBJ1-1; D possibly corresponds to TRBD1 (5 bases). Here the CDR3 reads CASSFWSGRRNTEAFF. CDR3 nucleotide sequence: TGTGCCAGCAGTTTTTGGTCAGGGCGCAGGAACACTGAAGCTTTCTTT. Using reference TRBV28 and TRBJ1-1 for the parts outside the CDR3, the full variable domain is DVKVTQSSRYLVKRTGEKVFLECVQDMDHENMFWYRQDPGLGLRLIYFSYDVKMKEKGDIPEGYSVSREKKERFSLILESASTNQTSMYLCASSFWSGRRNTEAFFGQGTRLTVV.